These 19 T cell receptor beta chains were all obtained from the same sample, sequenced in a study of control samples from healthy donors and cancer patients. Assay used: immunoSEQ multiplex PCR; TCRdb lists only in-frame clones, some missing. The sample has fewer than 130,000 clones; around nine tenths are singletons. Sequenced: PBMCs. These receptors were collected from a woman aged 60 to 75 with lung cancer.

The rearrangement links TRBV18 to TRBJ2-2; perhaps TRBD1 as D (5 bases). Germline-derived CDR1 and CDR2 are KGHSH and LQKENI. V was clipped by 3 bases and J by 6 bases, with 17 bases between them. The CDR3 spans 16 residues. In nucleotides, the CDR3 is TGTGCCAGCTCACCGAGGCAGGGTAGAGATGCCGGGGAGCTGTTTTTT. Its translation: CASSPRQGRDAGELFF.

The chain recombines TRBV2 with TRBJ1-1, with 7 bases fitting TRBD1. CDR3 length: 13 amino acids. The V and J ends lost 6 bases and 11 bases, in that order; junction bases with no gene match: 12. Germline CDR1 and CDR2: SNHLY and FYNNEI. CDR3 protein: CASREEDRFAAFF. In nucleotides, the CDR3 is TGTGCCAGCAGGGAGGAGGACAGGTTCGCTGCTTTCTTT.

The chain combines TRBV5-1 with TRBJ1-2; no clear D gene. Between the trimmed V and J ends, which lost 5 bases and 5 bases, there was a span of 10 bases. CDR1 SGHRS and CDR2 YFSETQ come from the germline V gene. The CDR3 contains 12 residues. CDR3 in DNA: TGCGCCAGCAGGAGTGGAGAATATGGCTACACCTTC. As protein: CASRSGEYGYTF. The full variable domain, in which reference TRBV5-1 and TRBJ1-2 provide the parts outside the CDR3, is KAGVTQTPRYLIKTRGQQVTLSCSPISGHRSVSWYQQTPGQGLQFLFEYFSETQRNKGNFPGRFSGRQFSNSRSEMNVSTLELGDSALYLCASRSGEYGYTFGSGTRLTVV.

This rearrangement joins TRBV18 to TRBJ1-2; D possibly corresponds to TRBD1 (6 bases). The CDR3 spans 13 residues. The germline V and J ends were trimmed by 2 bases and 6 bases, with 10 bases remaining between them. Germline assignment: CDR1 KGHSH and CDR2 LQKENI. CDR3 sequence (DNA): TGTGCCAGCTCACCAGAACAGGGAAATGGCTACACCTTC. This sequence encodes CASSPEQGNGYTF.

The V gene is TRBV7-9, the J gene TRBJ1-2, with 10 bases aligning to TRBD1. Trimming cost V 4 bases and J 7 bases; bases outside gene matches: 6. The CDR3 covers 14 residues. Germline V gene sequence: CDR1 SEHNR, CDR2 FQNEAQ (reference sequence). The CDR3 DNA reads TGTGCCAGCAGCTCAGACAGGGGGCACCTTGGCTACACCTTC. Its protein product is CASSSDRGHLGYTF.

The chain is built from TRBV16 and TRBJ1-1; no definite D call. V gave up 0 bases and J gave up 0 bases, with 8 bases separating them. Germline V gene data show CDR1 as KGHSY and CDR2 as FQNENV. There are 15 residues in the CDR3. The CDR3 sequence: CASSQSDGMNTEAFF. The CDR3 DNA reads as TGTGCCAGCAGCCAATCCGACGGGATGAACACTGAAGCTTTCTTT.

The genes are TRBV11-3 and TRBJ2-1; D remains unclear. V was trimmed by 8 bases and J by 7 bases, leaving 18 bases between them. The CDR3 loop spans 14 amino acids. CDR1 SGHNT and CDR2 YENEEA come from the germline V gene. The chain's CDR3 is CASEGIPRVNEQFF. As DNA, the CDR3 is TGTGCCAGCGAAGGGATCCCTCGCGTGAATGAGCAGTTCTTC.

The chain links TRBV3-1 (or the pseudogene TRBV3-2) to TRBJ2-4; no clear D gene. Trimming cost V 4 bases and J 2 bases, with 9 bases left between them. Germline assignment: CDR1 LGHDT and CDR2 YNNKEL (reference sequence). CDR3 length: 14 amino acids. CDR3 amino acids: CASSLSGPKNIQYF. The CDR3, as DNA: TGTGCCAGCAGCCTTTCCGGCCCCAAAAACATTCAGTACTTC.

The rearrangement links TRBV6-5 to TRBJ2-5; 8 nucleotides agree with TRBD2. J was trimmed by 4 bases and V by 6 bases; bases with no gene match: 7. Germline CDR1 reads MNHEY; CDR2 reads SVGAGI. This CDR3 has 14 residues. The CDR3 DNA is TGTGCCAGCAGCTCAAGCGGGAGAATAGAGACCCAGTACTTC. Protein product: CASSSSGRIETQYF.

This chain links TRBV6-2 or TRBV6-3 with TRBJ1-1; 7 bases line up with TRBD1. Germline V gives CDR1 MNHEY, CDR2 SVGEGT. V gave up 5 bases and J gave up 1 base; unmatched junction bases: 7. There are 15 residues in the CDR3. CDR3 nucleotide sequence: TGTGCCAGCAGTGAGGGGAGGGGGCGGAACACTGAAGCTTTCTTT. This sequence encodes CASSEGRGRNTEAFF.

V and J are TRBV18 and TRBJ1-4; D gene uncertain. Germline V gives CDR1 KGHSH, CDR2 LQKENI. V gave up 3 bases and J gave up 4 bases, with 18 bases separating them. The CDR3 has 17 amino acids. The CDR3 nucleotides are TGTGCCAGCTCACCCCAGGAGATTCAGATATTTAATGAAAAACTGTTTTTT. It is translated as CASSPQEIQIFNEKLFF.

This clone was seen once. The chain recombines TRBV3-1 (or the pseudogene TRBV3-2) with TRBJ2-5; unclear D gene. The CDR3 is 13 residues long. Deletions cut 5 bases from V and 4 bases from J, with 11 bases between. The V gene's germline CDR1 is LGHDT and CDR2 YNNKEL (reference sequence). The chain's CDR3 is CASSAPSLETQYF. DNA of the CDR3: TGTGCCAGCAGCGCCCCTTCCTTAGAGACCCAGTACTTC.

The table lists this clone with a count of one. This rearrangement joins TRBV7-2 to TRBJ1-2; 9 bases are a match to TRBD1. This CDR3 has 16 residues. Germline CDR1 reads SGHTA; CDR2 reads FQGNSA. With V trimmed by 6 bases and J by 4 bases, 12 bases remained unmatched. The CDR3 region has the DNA TGTGCCAGCAGGTTCGGGACAGGGCTCTTCTTCTATGGCTACACCTTC. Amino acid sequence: CASRFGTGLFFYGYTF.

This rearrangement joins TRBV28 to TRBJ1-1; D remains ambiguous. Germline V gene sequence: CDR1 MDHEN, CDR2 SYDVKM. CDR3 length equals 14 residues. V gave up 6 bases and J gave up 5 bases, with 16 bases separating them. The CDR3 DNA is TGTGCCAGCAGCCCGCCCGATCGGGGTACTGAAGCTTTCTTT. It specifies CASSPPDRGTEAFF.

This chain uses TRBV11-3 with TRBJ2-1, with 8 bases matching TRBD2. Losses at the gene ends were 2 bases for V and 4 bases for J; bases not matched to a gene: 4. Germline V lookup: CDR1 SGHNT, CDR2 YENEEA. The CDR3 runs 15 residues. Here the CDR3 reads CASSLPGGRYNEQFF. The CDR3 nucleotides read TGTGCCAGCAGCTTACCGGGAGGGCGATACAATGAGCAGTTCTTC.

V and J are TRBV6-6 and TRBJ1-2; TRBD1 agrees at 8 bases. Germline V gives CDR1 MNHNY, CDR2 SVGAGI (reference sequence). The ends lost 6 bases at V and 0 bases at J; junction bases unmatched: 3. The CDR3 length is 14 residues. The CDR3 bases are TGTGCCAGCAGAGACAGGGGAGCTAACTATGGCTACACCTTC. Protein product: CASRDRGANYGYTF.

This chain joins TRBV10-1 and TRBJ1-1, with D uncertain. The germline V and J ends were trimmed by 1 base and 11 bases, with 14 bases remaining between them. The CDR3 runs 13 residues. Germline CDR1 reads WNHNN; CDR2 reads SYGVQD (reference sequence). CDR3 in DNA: TGCGCCAGCAGTGAGTTAATCGGTTTGTTTGCTTTCTTT. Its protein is CASSELIGLFAFF.

In DNA form, the CDR3 reads TGTGCCAGCAGCTTAGACGACAGTCCCACTGAAGCTTTCTTT. This sequence encodes CASSLDDSPTEAFF. The gene calls are TRBV7-9 and TRBJ1-1, with D perhaps matching TRBD1 (5 bases). The CDR3 is made up of 14 amino acids. Per germline, CDR1 SEHNR and CDR2 FQNEAQ (reference sequence). With 1 base removed from V and 4 bases from J, the gap between germline ends came to 10 bases.

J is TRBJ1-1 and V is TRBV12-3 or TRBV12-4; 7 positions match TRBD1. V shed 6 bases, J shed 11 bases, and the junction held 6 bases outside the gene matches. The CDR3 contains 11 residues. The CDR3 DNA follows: TGTGCCAGCAGAGGGGACAGTAGGGCTTTCTTT. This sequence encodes CASRGDSRAFF.